One and the same sample provided the 3 T cell receptor beta chains below, sequenced in a study of shared clonotypes between healthy human individuals. The protocol was immunoSEQ multiplex PCR, while the TCRdb copy is restricted to in-frame clones and leaves out a portion. The table includes about 470,000 clones, roughly 77% detected once. The sequenced material came from PBMCs. The receptors stem from a woman aged 40 to 55 in good health. Some clones in this sample may be carry-over from other donors' samples.

The V and J genes are TRBV7-9 and TRBJ2-3, with TRBD1 identical over 9 bases. CDR3 length equals 16 residues. J gave up 4 bases and V 5 bases, and 10 bases lay outside the gene matches. Germline V gene lookup returns CDR1 SEHNR and CDR2 FQNEAQ (reference sequence). CDR3 protein: CASSRLGQGPSDTQYF. CDR3 coding DNA: TGTGCCAGCAGCCGTCTCGGACAGGGGCCGTCAGATACGCAGTATTTT.

In its sample, this clone was seen a few times. The chain is built from TRBV2 and TRBJ2-1; 8 nucleotides match TRBD2. The CDR3 is 11 residues long. Trimming removed 11 bases from V and 6 bases from J; junction bases left unmatched: 3. Germline CDR1 is SNHLY and CDR2 is FYNNEI. In nucleotides, the CDR3 is TGTGCCGGACTAGCCCCCAATGAGCAGTTCTTC. It translates to CAGLAPNEQFF.

The chain has TRBV9 and TRBJ1-1; a possible D gene is TRBD1 (5 bases). CDR3 size: 17 residues. V gave up 0 bases and J gave up 5 bases, with 20 bases separating them. The V gene's germline CDR1 is SGDLS and CDR2 YYNGEE. CDR3 in DNA: TGTGCCAGCAGCGTAGGGGCGGGCGGTCTAAAGGGGACTGAAGCTTTCTTT. Protein: CASSVGAGGLKGTEAFF.